The rows below give T cell receptor beta chains drawn from one sample of a study of CD8 T cells in Susac syndrome. One entry per CDR3 protein, called by TCRdb with MiXCR from the immunoSEQ multiplex PCR reads. Here the sample spans about 110,000 distinct CDR3 sequences, roughly 94% being singletons. Sample: CD8+ T cells from PBMCs. The receptors were sampled from a human donor with Susac syndrome. CDR3s include the opening cysteine and the closing phenylalanine or tryptophan. D genes are given only for firm matches. Some rows mark clone size as missing; the rest say once, few, many or name a class of expanded clone.

size | J | D | V | DNA | CDR3
NA | TRBJ2-5 | NA | TRBV14 | TGTGCCAGCAGCCAAGGGAGAACGTTCCAAGAGACCCAGTACTTC | CASSQGRTFQETQYF
NA | TRBJ1-2 | TRBD1 | TRBV4-1 | TGCGCCAGCAGCCAAGAAAGGACAGGGGCGTTTTCTAACTATGGCTACACCTTC | CASSQERTGAFSNYGYTF
NA | TRBJ1-2 | NA | TRBV13 | TGTGCCAGCAGCTCACCGACGGACCCGAACGAGTATGGCTACACCTTC | CASSSPTDPNEYGYTF
NA | TRBJ2-1 | NA | TRBV20-1 | TGCAGTGCTAGAGATCAGAGGACGACAACCTACAATGAGCAGTTCTTC | CSARDQRTTTYNEQFF
NA | TRBJ1-2 | NA | TRBV9 | TGTGCCAGCAGCATACAGGGATATTATGGCTACACCTTC | CASSIQGYYGYTF
NA | TRBJ2-7 | NA | TRBV5-1 | TGCGCCAGCAGCTTCGCGGTAGCAGGCGAGCAGTACTTC | CASSFAVAGEQYF
NA | TRBJ2-5 | TRBD1 | TRBV7-9 | TGTGCCAGCAGCTCCCTCACCGGGACAGTGTACCAAGAGACCCAGTACTTC | CASSSLTGTVYQETQYF
NA | TRBJ1-5 | TRBD1 | TRBV12-3/TRBV12-4 | TGTGCCAGCAGTCCCGGGACAGGGCTCCATCAGCCCCAGCATTTT | CASSPGTGLHQPQHF
NA | TRBJ2-7 | NA | TRBV11-1 | TGTGCCAGCGGAGTAGGGGGGACCTACGAGCAGTACTTC | CASGVGGTYEQYF
NA | TRBJ1-5 | NA | TRBV7-3 | TGTGCCACCATGGAGAGCAATCAGCCCCAGCATTTT | CATMESNQPQHF
NA | TRBJ2-6 | TRBD1 | TRBV29-1 | TGCAGCGTCGAAGACAGGGACCTCTCTGGGGCCAACGTCCTGACTTTC | CSVEDRDLSGANVLTF
NA | TRBJ2-7 | NA | TRBV3-1 | TGTGCCAGCAGCCATGGGGGGCCAGCGGGGACGGACGAGCAGTACTTC | CASSHGGPAGTDEQYF
NA | TRBJ1-2 | NA | TRBV11-1 | TGTGCCAGCAGCTCCGTGGCAGGGGACTATGGCTACACCTTC | CASSSVAGDYGYTF
NA | TRBJ1-6 | NA | TRBV5-1 | TGCGCCAGCAGCTTGGACCAGGGATATAATTCACCCCTCCACTTT | CASSLDQGYNSPLHF
NA | TRBJ2-3 | TRBD2 | TRBV4-3 | TGCGCCAGCAGCCAAGAGGCGCCTAGCGGGGTGGCAGATACGCAGTATTTT | CASSQEAPSGVADTQYF
once | TRBJ1-5 | TRBD1 | TRBV27 | TGTGCCAGCGGGGAAGGGGGCGCGGAGGTTCAGCCCCAGCATTTT | CASGEGGAEVQPQHF
NA | TRBJ2-2 | NA | TRBV29-1 | TGCAGCGTTTCAGGACAGATGAACACCGGGGAGCTGTTTTTT | CSVSGQMNTGELFF
NA | TRBJ2-7 | TRBD1 | TRBV5-1 | TGCGCCAGCAGCAGGACAGGTTACGAGCAGTACTTC | CASSRTGYEQYF
NA | TRBJ2-4 | NA | TRBV7-8 | TGTGCCAGCAGCTCAGGGTTGGGGGCCAAAAACATTCAGTACTTC | CASSSGLGAKNIQYF
NA | TRBJ1-3 | NA | TRBV2 | TGTGCCAGCAGTGAAGCGCGGGACATCTCTGGAAACACCATATATTTT | CASSEARDISGNTIYF
NA | TRBJ1-1 | NA | TRBV9 | TGTGCCAGCAGCGGTCCCCGGACTGAAGCTTTCTTT | CASSGPRTEAFF
once | TRBJ1-5 | TRBD1 | TRBV12-3/TRBV12-4 | TGTGCCAGCAGCATTGACAGGGGAAGAATGCCCCAGCATTTT | CASSIDRGRMPQHF
NA | TRBJ2-3 | TRBD1 | TRBV9 | TGTGCCAGCAGACCCCGGGACAGCCACACAGATACGCAGTATTTT | CASRPRDSHTDTQYF
NA | TRBJ1-4 | NA | TRBV4-1 | TGCGCCAGCAGCCTGAGCTGGAGTGAAAAACTGTTTTTT | CASSLSWSEKLFF
NA | TRBJ1-1 | NA | TRBV5-1 | TGCGCCAGCAGCATCTACCCCGGGAACACTGAAGCTTTCTTT | CASSIYPGNTEAFF
NA | TRBJ2-2 | TRBD2 | TRBV9 | TGTGCCAGCAGCGAGGAGAGCGGGGGGGCCCGCGGGGAGCTGTTTTTT | CASSEESGGARGELFF
NA | TRBJ2-3 | NA | TRBV20-1 | TGCAGTGCTAGAGATCAAGACGGGAGCACAGATACGCAGTATTTT | CSARDQDGSTDTQYF
once | TRBJ2-7 | NA | TRBV11-2 | TGTGCCAGCAGCTTATCACCCACAGTGGGGGAGCAGTACTTC | CASSLSPTVGEQYF
NA | TRBJ2-3 | NA | TRBV5-1 | TGCGCCAGCAGCTTGGGGGCCACTAGCACAGATACGCAGTATTTT | CASSLGATSTDTQYF
NA | TRBJ1-2 | NA | TRBV2 | TGTGCCAGCATCGATCGTGGCTACACCTTC | CASIDRGYTF
NA | TRBJ1-4 | NA | TRBV10-2 | TGCGCCAGCAGGTCCGGGGGTCGGCATGAAAAACTGTTTTTT | CASRSGGRHEKLFF
NA | TRBJ2-7 | NA | TRBV9 | TGTGCCAGCAGCGTAGCTACGGCCCCCTACGAGCAGTACTTC | CASSVATAPYEQYF
once | TRBJ2-2 | NA | TRBV9 | TGTGCCAGCAGCGTAGAAGGACGCGGGGAGCTGTTTTTT | CASSVEGRGELFF
NA | TRBJ1-6 | NA | TRBV7-6 | TGTGCCAGCAGCTTCGGCAGATCCAATTCACCCCTCCACTTT | CASSFGRSNSPLHF
NA | TRBJ2-1 | NA | TRBV20-1 | TGCAGTGCTAGAGAATTGCCAAGGGAGCAGTTCTTC | CSARELPREQFF
NA | TRBJ2-7 | NA | TRBV9 | TGTGCCAGCAGCGTAGGGGGGACGGGGTCCTACGAGCAGTACTTC | CASSVGGTGSYEQYF
NA | TRBJ2-1 | NA | TRBV7-6 | TGTGCCAGCAGCAAACCTAGCTATGAAGACAATGAGCAGTTCTTC | CASSKPSYEDNEQFF
NA | TRBJ1-3 | NA | TRBV7-2 | TGTGCCAGCAGCCCCGGCCCTCTCTCTGGAAACACCATATATTTT | CASSPGPLSGNTIYF
NA | TRBJ2-2 | NA | TRBV20-1 | TGCAGTGCTAGAAAGGCTCGGACCAACACCGGGGAGCTGTTTTTT | CSARKARTNTGELFF
NA | TRBJ2-3 | NA | TRBV7-3 | TGTGCCAGCAGCTTAACGGGGGGCGGCACAGATACGCAGTATTTT | CASSLTGGGTDTQYF
NA | TRBJ1-1 | NA | TRBV20-1 | TGCAGTGCTAGGGAGTTGGTGGGAAACACTGAAGCTTTCTTT | CSARELVGNTEAFF
once | TRBJ1-1 | NA | TRBV20-1 | TGCAGTGCCCCCTATGAAGCTTTCTTT | CSAPYEAFF
once | TRBJ2-1 | NA | TRBV20-1 | TGCAGTGCTAGAGATGGGGGACGCCAAATCGGGAATGAGCAGTTCTTC | CSARDGGRQIGNEQFF
NA | TRBJ2-3 | NA | TRBV11-2 | TGTGCCAGCAGCTTTGATGCGCAGTATTTT | CASSFDAQYF